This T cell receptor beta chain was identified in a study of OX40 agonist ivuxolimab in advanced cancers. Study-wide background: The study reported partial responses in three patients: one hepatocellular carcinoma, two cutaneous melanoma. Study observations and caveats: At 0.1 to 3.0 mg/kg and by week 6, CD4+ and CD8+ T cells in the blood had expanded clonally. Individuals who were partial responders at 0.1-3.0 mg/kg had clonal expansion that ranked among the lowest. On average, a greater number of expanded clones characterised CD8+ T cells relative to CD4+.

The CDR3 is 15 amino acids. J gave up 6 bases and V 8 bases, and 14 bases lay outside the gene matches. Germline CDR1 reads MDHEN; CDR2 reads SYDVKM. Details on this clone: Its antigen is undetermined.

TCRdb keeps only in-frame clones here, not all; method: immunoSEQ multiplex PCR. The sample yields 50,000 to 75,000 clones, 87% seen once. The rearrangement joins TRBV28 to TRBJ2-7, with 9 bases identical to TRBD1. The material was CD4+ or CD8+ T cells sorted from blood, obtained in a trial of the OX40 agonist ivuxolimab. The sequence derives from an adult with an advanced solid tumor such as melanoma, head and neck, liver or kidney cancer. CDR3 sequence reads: CASGYQTTGGGEQYF. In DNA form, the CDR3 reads TGTGCCAGCGGATACCAGACTACAGGGGGCGGCGAGCAGTACTTC.